The source of this TCR beta chain is a study of blood T cells in healthy people across ages. The study drew donors from healthy Caucasian individuals in Russia aged about 6 to 95. Researchers isolated at least 6.5 million PBMCs per sample. V lost 5 bases and J 10 bases, leaving 24 bases between the germline ends. CDR1 MDHEN and CDR2 SYDVKM come from the germline V gene. The CDR3 runs 15 residues. With a J-beta primer mix and a sample-barcoded 5' primer, a second PCR ran about 7 to 12 cycles. MiXCR, applied by TCRdb to the 5' RACE reads, yields one record per CDR3 protein. The table has over 1,500,000 distinct CDR3 sequences, 49% seen once; the top ten hold more than 2%. This clonotype was seen only a few times.

V and J are TRBV28 and TRBJ2-7; D uncertain. The source of this sequence is a woman between 40 and 50 years old in good health. Sequenced material: blood. CDR3 protein: CASSGNMDALRGQYF. Here the CDR3 DNA reads TGTGCCAGCAGTGGGAACATGGACGCCCTCCGAGGCCAGTACTTC.